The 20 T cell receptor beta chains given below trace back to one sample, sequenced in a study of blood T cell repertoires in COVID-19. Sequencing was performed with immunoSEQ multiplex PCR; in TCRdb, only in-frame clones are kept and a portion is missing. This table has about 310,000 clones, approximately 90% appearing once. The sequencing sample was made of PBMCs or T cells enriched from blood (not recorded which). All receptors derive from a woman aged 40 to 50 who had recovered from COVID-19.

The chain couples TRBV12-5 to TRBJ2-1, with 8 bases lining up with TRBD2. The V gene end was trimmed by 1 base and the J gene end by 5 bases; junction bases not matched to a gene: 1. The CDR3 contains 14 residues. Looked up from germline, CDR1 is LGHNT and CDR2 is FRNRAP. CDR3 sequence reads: CASGLAGGDNEQFF. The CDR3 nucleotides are TGTGCTAGTGGTTTGGCGGGGGGGGACAATGAGCAGTTCTTC.

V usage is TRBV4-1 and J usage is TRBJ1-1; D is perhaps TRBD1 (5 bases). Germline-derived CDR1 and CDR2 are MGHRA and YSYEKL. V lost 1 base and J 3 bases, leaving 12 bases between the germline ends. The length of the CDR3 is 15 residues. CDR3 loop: CASSQVVRGYTEAFF. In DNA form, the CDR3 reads TGCGCCAGCAGCCAAGTCGTAAGGGGTTACACTGAAGCTTTCTTT.

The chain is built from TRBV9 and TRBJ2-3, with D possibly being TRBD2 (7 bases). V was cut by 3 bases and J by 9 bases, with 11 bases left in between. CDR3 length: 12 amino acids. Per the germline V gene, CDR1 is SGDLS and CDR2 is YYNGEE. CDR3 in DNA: TGTGCCAGCAGCGCGGGGGGCGTAACGCAGTATTTT. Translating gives CASSAGGVTQYF.

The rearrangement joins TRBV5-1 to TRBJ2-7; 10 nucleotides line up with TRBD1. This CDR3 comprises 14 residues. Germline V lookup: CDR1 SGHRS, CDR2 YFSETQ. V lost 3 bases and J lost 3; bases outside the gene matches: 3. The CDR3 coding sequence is TGCGCCAGCAGCTGGCGGGACAGGGGCTACGAGCAGTACTTC. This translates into CASSWRDRGYEQYF.

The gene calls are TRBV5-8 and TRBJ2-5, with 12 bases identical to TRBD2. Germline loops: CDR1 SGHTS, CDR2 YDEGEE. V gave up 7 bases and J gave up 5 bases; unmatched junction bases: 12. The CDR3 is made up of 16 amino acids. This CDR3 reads CASRPGLAGLGETQYF. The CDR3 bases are TGTGCCAGCCGCCCGGGACTAGCGGGCCTCGGGGAGACCCAGTACTTC.

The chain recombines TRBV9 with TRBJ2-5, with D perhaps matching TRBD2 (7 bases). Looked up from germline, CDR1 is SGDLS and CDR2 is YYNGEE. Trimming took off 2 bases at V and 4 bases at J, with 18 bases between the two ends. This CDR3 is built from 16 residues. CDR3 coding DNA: TGTGCCAGCAGCGTTGCATATGCGGGGGCGGGAGAGACCCAGTACTTC. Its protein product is CASSVAYAGAGETQYF.

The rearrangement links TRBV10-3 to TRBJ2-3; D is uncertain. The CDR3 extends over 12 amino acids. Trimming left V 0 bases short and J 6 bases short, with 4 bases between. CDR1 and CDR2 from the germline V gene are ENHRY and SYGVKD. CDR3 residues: CAISESEDTQYF. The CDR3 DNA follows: TGTGCCATCAGTGAGTCGGAGGATACGCAGTATTTT.

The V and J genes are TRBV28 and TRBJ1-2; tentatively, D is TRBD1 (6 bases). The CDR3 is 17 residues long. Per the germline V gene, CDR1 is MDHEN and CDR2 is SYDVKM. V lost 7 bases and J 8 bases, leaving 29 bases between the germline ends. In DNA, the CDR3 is TGTGCCAGCAAGGTAGGGGGACCTGAGACCGCCCAGGGGGGCTACACCTTC. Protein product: CASKVGGPETAQGGYTF.

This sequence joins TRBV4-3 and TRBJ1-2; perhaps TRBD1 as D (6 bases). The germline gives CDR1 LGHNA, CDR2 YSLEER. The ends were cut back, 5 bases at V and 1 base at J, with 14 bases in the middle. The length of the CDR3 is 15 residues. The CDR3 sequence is CASSTKKGHNYGYTF. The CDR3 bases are TGCGCCAGCAGCACCAAGAAGGGACATAACTATGGCTACACCTTC.

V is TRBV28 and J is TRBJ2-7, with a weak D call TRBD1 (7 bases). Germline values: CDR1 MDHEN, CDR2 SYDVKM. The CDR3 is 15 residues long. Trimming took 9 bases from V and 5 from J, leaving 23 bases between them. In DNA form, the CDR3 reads TGTGCCAGTCAGTTAGGGCAGGGGGGCCTCGACGAGCAGTACTTC. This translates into CASQLGQGGLDEQYF. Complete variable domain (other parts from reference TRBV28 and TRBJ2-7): DVKVTQSSRYLVKRTGEKVFLECVQDMDHENMFWYRQDPGLGLRLIYFSYDVKMKEKGDIPEGYSVSREKKERFSLILESASTNQTSMYLCASQLGQGGLDEQYFGPGTRLTVT.

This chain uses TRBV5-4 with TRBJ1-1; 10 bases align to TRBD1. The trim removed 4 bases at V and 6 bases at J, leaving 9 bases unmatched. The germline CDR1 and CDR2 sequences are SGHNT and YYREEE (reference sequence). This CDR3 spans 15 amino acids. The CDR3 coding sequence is TGTGCCAGCAGCGTCCCCGGGACAGGGGTTCCTGAAGCTTTCTTT. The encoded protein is CASSVPGTGVPEAFF.

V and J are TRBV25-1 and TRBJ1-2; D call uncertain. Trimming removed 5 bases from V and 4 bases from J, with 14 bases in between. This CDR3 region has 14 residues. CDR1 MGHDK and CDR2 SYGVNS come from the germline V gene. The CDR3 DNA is TGTGCCAGCAGTCTCCCGGGATTTGGCTATGGCTACACCTTC. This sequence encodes CASSLPGFGYGYTF.

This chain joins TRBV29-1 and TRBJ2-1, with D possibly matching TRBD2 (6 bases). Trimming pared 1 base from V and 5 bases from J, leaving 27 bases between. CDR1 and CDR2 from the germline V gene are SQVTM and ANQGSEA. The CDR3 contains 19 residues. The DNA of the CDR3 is TGCAGCGTTGAAGGAAGGCCCTCCGAAGGGGCGGGGCATGACAATGAGCAGTTCTTC. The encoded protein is CSVEGRPSEGAGHDNEQFF.

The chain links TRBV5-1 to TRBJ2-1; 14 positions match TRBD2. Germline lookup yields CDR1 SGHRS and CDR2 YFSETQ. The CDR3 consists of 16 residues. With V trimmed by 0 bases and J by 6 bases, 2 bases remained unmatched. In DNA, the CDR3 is TGCGCCAGCAGCTTGGAGACTAGCGGGGGGGTCAATGAGCAGTTCTTC. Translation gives CASSLETSGGVNEQFF.

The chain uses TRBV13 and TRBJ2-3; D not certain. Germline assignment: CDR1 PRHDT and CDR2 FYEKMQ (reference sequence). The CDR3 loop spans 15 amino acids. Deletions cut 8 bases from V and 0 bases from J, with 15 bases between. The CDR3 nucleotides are TGTGCCAGCGCTCCCAGACTTGGGAGCACAGATACGCAGTATTTT. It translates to CASAPRLGSTDTQYF.

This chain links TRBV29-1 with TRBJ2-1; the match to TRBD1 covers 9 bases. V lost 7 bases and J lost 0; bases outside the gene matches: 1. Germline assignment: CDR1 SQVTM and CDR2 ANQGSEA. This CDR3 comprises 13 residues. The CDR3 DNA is TGCAGCGGGGGACAGGGCTCCTACAATGAGCAGTTCTTC. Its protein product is CSGGQGSYNEQFF.

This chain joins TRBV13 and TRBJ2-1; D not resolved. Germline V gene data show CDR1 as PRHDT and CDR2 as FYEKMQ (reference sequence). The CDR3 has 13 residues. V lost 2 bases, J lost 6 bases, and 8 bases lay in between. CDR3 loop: CASSLSHGNEQFF. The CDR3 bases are TGTGCCAGCAGCTTAAGTCACGGCAATGAGCAGTTCTTC.

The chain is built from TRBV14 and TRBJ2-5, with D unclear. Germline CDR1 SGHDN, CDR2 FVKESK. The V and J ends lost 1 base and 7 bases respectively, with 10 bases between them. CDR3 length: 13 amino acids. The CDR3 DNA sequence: TGTGCCAGCAGCCAAGGCCGAAGCGTGACCCAGTACTTC. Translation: CASSQGRSVTQYF.

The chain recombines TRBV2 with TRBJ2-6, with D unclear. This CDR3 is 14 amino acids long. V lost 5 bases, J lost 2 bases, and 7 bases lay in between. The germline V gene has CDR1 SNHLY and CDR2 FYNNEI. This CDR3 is CASSKSAGANVLTF. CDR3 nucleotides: TGTGCCAGCAGTAAGTCGGCTGGGGCCAACGTCCTGACTTTC. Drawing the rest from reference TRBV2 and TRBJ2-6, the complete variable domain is EPEVTQTPSHQVTQMGQEVILRCVPISNHLYFYWYRQILGQKVEFLVSFYNNEISEKSEIFDDQFSVERPDGSNFTLKIRSTKLEDSAMYFCASSKSAGANVLTFGAGSRLTVL.

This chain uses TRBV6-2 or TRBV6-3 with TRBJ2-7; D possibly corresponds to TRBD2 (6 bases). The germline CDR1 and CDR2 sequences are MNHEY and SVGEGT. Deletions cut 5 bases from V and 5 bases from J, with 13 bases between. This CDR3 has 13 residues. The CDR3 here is CASSHPGLNEQYF. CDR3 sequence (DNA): TGTGCCAGCAGTCACCCGGGACTCAACGAGCAGTACTTC.